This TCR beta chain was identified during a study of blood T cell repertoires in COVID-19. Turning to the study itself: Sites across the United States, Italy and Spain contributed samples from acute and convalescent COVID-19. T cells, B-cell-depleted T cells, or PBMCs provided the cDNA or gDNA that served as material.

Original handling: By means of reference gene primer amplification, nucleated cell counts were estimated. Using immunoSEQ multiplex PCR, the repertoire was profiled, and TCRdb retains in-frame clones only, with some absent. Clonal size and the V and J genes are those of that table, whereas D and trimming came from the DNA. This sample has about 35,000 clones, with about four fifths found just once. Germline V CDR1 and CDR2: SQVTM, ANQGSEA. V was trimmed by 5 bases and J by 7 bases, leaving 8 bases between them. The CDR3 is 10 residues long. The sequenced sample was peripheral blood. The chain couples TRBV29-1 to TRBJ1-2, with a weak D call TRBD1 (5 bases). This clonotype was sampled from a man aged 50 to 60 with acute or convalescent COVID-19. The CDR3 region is CSVQGFGYTF. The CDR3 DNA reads TGCAGCGTTCAGGGATTTGGCTACACCTTC.